This entry concerns a single TCR beta chain. Its target is unknown. TCRdb recomputed calls from the 5' RACE reads with MiXCR, one row per CDR3 protein. Here the sample spans hundreds of thousands of distinct CDR3 sequences, roughly 10% being singletons. These data come from a study of T cells after yellow fever vaccination. General observations from the study: Clonotypes appearing in both CD4 and CD8 compartments existed, and their share was small.

The CDR3 loop spans 15 amino acids. Germline V gene data show CDR1 as LGHNA and CDR2 as YSLEER. Trimming shortened V by 0 bases and J by 5 bases, and 13 bases separated the two germline ends. The sequences come from PBMCs, collected on the day of the first yellow fever vaccination. The chain recombines TRBV4-3 with TRBJ1-1, with TRBD1 as a possible D gene (5 bases). The receptor comes from a man aged 18 to 29 who received the YFV17D yellow fever vaccine. CDR3 amino acids: CASSQDFGGGTEAFF. The CDR3 region has the DNA TGCGCCAGCAGCCAAGATTTTGGGGGAGGTACTGAAGCTTTCTTT.